The entry below gives a single TCR beta chain sequence along with its context. The antigen is unknown. CDR3 length: 16 amino acids. Trimming left V 3 bases short and J 0 bases short, with 12 bases between. Germline V gives CDR1 LNHDA, CDR2 SQIVND (reference sequence). This entry belongs to a study of radiotherapy plus CTLA-4 blockade in lung cancer. Study-wide findings and caveats: An expansion of tumor-derived TCR clones occurred in blood after radiotherapy plus ipilimumab.

Measured with immunoSEQ multiplex PCR; TCRdb has only the in-frame clones, and not every one. The sample carries about 110,000 clones, over 75% recorded once. The study treated chemo-refractory metastatic non-small-cell lung cancer patients with focal radiation plus ipilimumab CTLA-4 blockade. The TCR originated in a human donor with non-small cell lung cancer that progressed on radiotherapy plus ipilimumab. Some clones in this sample may be carry-over from other donors' samples. The rearrangement links TRBV19 to TRBJ1-3, with unresolved D. The material was peripheral blood, obtained from a patient treated with radiotherapy plus ipilimumab. CDR3 coding DNA: TGTGCCAGTAGTATCGGAGTGGAGAGCTCTGGAAACACCATATATTTT. Translating it yields CASSIGVESSGNTIYF.